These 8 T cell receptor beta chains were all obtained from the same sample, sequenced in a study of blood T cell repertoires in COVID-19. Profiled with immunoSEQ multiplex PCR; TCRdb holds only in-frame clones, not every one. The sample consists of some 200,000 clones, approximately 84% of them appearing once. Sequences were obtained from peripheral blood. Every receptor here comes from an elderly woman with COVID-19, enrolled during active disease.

CDR3 DNA sequence: TGTGCCATCAGTGAGATAACTAGGTCTATGAATGAAGCTTTCTTT. The encoded protein is CAISEITRSMNEAFF. This rearrangement joins TRBV10-3 to TRBJ1-1; unclear D gene. The CDR3 is 15 amino acids. Germline CDR1 ENHRY, CDR2 SYGVKD. The V gene lost 2 bases and the J gene lost 7 bases, with 17 bases spanning the gap.

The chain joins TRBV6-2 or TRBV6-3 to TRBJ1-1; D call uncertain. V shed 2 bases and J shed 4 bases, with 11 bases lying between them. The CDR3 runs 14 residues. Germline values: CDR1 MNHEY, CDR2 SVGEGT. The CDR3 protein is CASSYNGVGTEAFF. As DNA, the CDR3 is TGTGCCAGCAGTTACAACGGGGTAGGCACTGAAGCTTTCTTT.

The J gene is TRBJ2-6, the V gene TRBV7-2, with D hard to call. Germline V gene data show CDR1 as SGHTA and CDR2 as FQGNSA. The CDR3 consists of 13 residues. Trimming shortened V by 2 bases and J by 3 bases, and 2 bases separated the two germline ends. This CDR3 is CASSLYGANVLTF. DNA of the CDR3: TGTGCCAGCAGCTTATATGGGGCCAACGTCCTGACTTTC.

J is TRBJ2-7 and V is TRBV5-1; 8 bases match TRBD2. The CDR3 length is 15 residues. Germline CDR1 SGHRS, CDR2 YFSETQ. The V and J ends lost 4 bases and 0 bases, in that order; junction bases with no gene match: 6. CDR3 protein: CASSPREGSSYEQYF. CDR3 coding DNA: TGCGCCAGCAGCCCCCGGGAGGGGAGCTCCTACGAGCAGTACTTC.

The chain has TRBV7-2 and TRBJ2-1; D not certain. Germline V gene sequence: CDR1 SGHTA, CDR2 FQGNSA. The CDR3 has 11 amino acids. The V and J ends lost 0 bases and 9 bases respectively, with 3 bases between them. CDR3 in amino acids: CASSLAGEQFF. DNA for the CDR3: TGTGCCAGCAGCTTAGCCGGTGAGCAGTTCTTC.

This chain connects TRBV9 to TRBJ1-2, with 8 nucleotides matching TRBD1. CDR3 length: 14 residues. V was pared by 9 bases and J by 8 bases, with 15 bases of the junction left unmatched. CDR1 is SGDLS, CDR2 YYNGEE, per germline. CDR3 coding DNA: TGTGCCAACCCCCGTTCCCAGGGGGCAGGGGGCTACACCTTC. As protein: CANPRSQGAGGYTF.

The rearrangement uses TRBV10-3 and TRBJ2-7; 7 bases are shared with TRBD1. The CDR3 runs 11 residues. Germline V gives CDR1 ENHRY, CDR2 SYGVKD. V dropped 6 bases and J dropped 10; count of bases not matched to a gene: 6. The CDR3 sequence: CAISQGEDQYF. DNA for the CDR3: TGTGCCATCAGCCAGGGGGAAGATCAGTACTTC.

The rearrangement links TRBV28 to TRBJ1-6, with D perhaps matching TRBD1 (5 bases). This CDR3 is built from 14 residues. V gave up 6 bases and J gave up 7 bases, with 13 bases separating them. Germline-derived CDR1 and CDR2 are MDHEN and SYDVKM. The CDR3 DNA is TGTGCCAGCAGCCTTCGGGGGTACAATTCACCCCTCCACTTT. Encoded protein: CASSLRGYNSPLHF.